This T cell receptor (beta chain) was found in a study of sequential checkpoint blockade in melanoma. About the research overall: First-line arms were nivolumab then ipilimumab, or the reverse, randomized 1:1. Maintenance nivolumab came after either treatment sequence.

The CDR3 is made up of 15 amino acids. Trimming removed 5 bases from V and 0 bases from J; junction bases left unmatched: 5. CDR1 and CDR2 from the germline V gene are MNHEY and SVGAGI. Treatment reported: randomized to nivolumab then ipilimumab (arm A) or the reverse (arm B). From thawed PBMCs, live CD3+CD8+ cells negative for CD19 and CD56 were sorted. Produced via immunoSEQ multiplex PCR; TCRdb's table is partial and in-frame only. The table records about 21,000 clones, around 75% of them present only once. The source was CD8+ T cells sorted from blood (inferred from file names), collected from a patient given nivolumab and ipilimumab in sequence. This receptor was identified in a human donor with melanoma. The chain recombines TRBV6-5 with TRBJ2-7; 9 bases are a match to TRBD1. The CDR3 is CASSVGTGFSYEQYF. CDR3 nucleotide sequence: TGTGCCAGCAGTGTAGGGACAGGGTTCTCCTACGAGCAGTACTTC.